Listed here are 5 T cell receptor beta chains from one sample, sequenced in a study of T cell repertoires in cytomegalovirus infection. TCRdb ran MiXCR on the reads and lists one entry per CDR3 protein. The data show some 700,000 distinct CDR3 sequences, approximately 34% seen once. Sample: PBMCs. Receptors were obtained from a human donor in good health (CMV status not recorded). Some clones in this sample may be carry-over from other donors' samples.

The V gene is TRBV28, the J gene TRBJ1-5, with D maybe TRBD1 (5 bases). V was shortened by 6 bases and J by 6 bases, with 15 bases between the two germline ends. The CDR3 totals 14 residues. CDR1 is MDHEN and CDR2 is SYDVKM in the germline V gene. Here the CDR3 reads CASRGPGGTQPQHF. CDR3 DNA: TGTGCCAGCAGGGGCCCAGGTGGGACTCAGCCCCAGCATTTT.

This sequence joins TRBV14 and TRBJ2-1, with D unclear. The germline V gene has CDR1 SGHDN and CDR2 FVKESK. This CDR3 contains 14 residues. The ends were cut back, 7 bases at V and 7 bases at J, with 17 bases in the middle. The chain's CDR3 is CASNPLGHRNEQFF. The CDR3 coding sequence is TGTGCCAGCAACCCCCTCGGCCACCGGAATGAGCAGTTCTTC.

The chain's CDR3 is CASSTGTSGGGEQFF. The DNA of the CDR3 is TGTGCCAGCAGCACTGGGACTAGCGGGGGGGGTGAGCAGTTCTTC. V usage is TRBV5-6 and J usage is TRBJ2-1; 16 bases agree with TRBD2. V was pared by 4 bases and J by 9 bases, with 4 bases of the junction left unmatched. The CDR3 sequence is 15 residues long. Germline-derived CDR1 and CDR2 are SGHDT and YYEEEE. Based on the CDR3 plus reference TRBV5-6 and TRBJ2-1, the full variable domain is DAGVTQSPTHLIKTRGQQVTLRCSPKSGHDTVSWYQQALGQGPQFIFQYYEEEERQRGNFPDRFSGHQFPNYSSELNVNALLLGDSALYLCASSTGTSGGGEQFFGPGTRLTVL.

The chain carries TRBV18 and TRBJ1-4, with D unresolved. CDR3 length equals 15 residues. Germline CDR1 reads KGHSH; CDR2 reads LQKENI. Between the trimmed V and J ends, which lost 3 bases and 1 base, there was a span of 9 bases. CDR3 sequence (DNA): TGTGCCAGCTCACCCGTCATGGGAACTAATGAAAAACTGTTTTTT. Translated: CASSPVMGTNEKLFF.

This chain joins TRBV10-3 and TRBJ1-5, with 7 bases that match TRBD1. The V and J ends lost 9 bases and 15 bases, in that order; junction bases with no gene match: 17. Germline CDR1 reads ENHRY; CDR2 reads SYGVKD. This CDR3 contains 13 residues. CDR3 amino acids: CAITGQVDQPTHF. The CDR3 DNA follows: TGTGCCATAACCGGACAGGTCGACCAGCCCACGCATTTT.